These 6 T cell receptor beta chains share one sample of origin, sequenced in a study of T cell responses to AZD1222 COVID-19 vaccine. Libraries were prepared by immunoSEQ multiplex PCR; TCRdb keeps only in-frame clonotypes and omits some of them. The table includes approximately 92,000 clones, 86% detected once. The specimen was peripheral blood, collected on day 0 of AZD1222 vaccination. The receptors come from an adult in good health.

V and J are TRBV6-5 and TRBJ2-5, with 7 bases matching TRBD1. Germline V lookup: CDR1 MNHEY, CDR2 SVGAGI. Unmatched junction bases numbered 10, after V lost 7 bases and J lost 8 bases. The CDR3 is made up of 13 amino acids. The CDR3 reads CASMGTERSTQYF. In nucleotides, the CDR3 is TGTGCCAGCATGGGGACAGAACGCTCAACCCAGTACTTC.

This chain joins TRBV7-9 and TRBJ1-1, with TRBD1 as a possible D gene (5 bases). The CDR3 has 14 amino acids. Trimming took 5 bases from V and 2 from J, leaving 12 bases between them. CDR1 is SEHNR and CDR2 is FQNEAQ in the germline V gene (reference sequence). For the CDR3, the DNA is TGTGCCAGCAGCACTCGACAGACTAACACTGAAGCTTTCTTT. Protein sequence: CASSTRQTNTEAFF.

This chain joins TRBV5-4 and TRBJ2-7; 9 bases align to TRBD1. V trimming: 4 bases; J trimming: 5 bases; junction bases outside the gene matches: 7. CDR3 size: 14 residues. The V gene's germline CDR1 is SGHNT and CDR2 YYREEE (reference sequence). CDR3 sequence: CASSRGTGWDEQYF. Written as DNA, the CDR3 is TGTGCCAGCAGCCGAGGGACAGGGTGGGACGAGCAGTACTTC.

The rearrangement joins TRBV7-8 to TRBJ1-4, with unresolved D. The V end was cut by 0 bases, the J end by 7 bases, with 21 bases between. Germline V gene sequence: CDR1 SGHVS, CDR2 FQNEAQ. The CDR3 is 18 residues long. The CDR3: CASSLASGTLSAGEKLFF. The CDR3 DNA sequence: TGTGCCAGCAGCTTAGCCTCGGGTACCTTAAGCGCAGGTGAAAAACTGTTTTTT.

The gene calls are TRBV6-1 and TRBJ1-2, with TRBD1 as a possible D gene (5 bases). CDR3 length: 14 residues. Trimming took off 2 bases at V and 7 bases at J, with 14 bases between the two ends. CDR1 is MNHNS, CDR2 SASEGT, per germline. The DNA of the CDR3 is TGTGCCAGCAGTGAACAGGCGGGGGGAAGTGGCTACACCTTC. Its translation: CASSEQAGGSGYTF.

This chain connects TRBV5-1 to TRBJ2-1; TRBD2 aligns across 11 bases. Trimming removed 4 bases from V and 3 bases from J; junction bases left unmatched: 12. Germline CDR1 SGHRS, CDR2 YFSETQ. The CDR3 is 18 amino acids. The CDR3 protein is CASSLTTYSGGVYNEQFF. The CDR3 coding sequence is TGCGCCAGCAGCCTAACCACGTATAGCGGGGGGGTCTACAATGAGCAGTTCTTC.